This T cell receptor beta chain was sequenced for a study of CD8+CD57+ T cells in acquired aplastic anemia. Genomic DNA, the template, was used for profiling of the TCR beta VDJ and CDR3. Via MiXCR, TCRdb re-called the reads, giving one row per CDR3 protein. The sample carries around 250,000 distinct CDR3 sequences, 45% to 65% recorded once. The V and J ends lost 0 bases and 6 bases, in that order; junction bases with no gene match: 1. Germline CDR1 and CDR2: LNHNV and YYDKDF (reference sequence). CDR3 length: 14 amino acids. This TCR came from a human donor with severe aplastic anemia or a healthy control (not recorded which). V and J are TRBV15 and TRBJ1-5; the match to TRBD1 covers 8 bases. What was sequenced was sorted CD4+, CD8+, or CD8+CD57+ T cells (not recorded which) from PBMCs. The CDR3 protein is CATSRETGVQPQHF. In DNA form, the CDR3 reads TGTGCCACCAGCAGAGAGACAGGGGTTCAGCCCCAGCATTTT.